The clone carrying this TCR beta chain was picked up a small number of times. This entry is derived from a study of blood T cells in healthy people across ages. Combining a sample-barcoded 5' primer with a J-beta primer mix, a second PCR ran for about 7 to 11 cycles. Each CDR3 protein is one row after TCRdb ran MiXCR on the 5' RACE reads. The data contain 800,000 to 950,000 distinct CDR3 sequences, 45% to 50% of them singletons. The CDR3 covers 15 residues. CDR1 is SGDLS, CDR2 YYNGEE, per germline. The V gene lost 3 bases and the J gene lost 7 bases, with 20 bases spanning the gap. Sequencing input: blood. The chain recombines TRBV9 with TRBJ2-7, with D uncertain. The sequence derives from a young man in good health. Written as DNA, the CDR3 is TGTGCCAGCAGCGCGACCACCCGACTGAATGGTGAGCAGTACTTC. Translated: CASSATTRLNGEQYF.